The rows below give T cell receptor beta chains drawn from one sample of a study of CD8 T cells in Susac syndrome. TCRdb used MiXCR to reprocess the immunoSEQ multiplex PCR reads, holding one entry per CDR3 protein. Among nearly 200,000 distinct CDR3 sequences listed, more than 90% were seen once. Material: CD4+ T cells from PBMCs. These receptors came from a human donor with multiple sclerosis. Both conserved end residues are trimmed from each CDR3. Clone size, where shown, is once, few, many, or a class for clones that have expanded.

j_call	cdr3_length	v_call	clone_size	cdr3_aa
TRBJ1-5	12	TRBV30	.	AWSPGYSNQPQH
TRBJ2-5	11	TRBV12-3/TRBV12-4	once	ASSLSVSETQY
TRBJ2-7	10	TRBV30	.	ATSSGYGEQY
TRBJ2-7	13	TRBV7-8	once	ASSLVEGGTYEQY
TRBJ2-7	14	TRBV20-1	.	SAPGELGVGIYEQY
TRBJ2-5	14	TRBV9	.	ASSVGSTGGLETQY
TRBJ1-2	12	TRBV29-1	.	SVEDLGRLGGYT
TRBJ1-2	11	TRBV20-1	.	SAGSGTAYGYT
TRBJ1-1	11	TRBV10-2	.	ASSGDRATEAF
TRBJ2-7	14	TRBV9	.	ASSESFGTPAYEQY
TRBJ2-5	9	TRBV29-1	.	SASLGETQY
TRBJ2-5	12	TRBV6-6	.	ASSYDAPGETQY
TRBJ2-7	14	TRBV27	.	ASRPQRAALTNEQY
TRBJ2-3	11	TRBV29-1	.	SVGLLVSDTQY
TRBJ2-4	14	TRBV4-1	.	ASSRGGLADKNIQY
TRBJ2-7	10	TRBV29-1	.	TPWGSSYEQY
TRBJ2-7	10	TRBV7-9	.	ASSPWDYEQY
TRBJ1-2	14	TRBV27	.	ASSKSGTETNYGYT
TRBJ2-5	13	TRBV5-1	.	ASRHREGGQETQY
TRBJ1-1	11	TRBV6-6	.	ASRISANTEAF
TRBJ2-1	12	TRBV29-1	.	SVFFGTGYNEQF
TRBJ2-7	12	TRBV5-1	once	ASSLRTGYYEQY
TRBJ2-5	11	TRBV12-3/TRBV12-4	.	ASTNRGQETQY
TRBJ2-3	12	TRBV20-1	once	SASVRGAGDTQY
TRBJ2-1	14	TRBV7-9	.	ASSLRPAGGYNEQF
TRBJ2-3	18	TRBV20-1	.	SARDVGLAGGPSWTDTQY
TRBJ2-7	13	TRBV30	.	AWSWNSGGTYEQY
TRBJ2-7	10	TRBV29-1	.	SITGGSYEQY
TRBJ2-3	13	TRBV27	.	ASNTFRGSGDTQY
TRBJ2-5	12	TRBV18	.	ASSPLTGQETQY
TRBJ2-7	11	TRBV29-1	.	SVRERSSYEQY
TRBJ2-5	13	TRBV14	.	ASSQESVVGETQY
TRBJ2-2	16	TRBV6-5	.	ASSYIPPGQGASGELF
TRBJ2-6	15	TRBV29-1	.	SVETGTAVSGANVLT
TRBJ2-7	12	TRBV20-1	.	SAKDRVRTYEQY
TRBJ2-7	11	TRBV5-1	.	ATSASGGSEQY
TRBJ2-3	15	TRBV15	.	ATSLNRGLPRGDTQY
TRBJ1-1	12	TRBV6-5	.	ASRGESLNTEAF
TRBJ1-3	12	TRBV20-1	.	SAAASPSGNTIY
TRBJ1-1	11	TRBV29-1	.	SVFAGGSTEAF
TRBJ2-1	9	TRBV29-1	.	SVEELNEQF
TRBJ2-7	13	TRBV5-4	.	ASSPGGVHSYEQY
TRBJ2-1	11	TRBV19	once	ASKEDPYNEQF
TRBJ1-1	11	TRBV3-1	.	ASSQDYGTEAF
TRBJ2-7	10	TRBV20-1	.	SARGSQYEQY